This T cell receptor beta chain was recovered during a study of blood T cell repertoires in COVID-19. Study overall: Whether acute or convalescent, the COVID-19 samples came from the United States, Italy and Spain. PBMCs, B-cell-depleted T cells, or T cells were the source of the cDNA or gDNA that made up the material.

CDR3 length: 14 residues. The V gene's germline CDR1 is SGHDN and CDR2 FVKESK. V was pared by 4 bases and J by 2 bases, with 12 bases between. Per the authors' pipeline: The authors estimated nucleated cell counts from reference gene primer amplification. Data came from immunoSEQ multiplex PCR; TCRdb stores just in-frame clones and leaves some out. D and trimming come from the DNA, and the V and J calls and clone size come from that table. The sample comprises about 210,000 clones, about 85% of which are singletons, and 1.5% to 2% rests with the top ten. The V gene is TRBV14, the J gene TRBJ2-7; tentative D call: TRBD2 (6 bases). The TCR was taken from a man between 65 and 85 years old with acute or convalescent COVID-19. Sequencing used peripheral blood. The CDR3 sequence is CASSRGLPTYEQYF. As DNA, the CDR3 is TGTGCCAGCAGCCGGGGACTGCCAACCTACGAGCAGTACTTC. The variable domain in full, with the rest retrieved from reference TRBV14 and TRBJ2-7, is EAGVTQFPSHSVIEKGQTVTLRCDPISGHDNLYWYRRVMGKEIKFLLHFVKESKQDESGMPNNRFLAERTGGTYSTLKVQPAELEDSGVYFCASSRGLPTYEQYFGPGTRLTVT.